This entry lists 27 T cell receptor beta chains sequenced from one sample in a study of CD8 T cells in Susac syndrome. The authors reverse transcribed roughly 0.5 to 1 ug RNA with random hexamers. TCRdb re-called the immunoSEQ multiplex PCR reads with MiXCR, one entry per CDR3 protein. The sample comprises 170,000 or so distinct CDR3 sequences, around 95% of which are singletons, and about 0.12% rests with the top ten. Material: CD4+ T cells from PBMCs. The receptors here all came from a human donor with Susac syndrome.

The CDR3 here is CASSATGSRQYV. For the CDR3, the DNA is TGTGCCAGCAGTGCAACAGGATCAAGGCAGTACGTC. The gene calls are TRBV6-1 and TRBJ2-7; perhaps TRBD1 as D (5 bases). The germline V gene has CDR1 MNHNS and CDR2 SASEGT. V lost 4 bases to trimming and J lost 9 bases, with 13 bases between them. The CDR3 contains 12 residues.

This sequence joins TRBV4-3 and TRBJ2-5; maybe TRBD1 (6 bases). CDR1 and CDR2 from the germline V gene are LGHNA and YSLEER. Trimming cost V 1 base and J 4 bases, with 16 bases left between them. This CDR3 has 16 residues. CDR3 in DNA: TGCGCCAGCAGCCAAGGACAGGAGAAAGTAGGAGAGACCCAGTACTTC. It translates to CASSQGQEKVGETQYF.

The chain is built from TRBV12-3 or TRBV12-4 and TRBJ2-7; D unresolved. V was cut by 6 bases and J by 6 bases, with 15 bases left in between. This CDR3 spans 13 amino acids. DNA of the CDR3: TGTGCCAGCAGGGATGTACATGCTCTCGAGCAGTACTTC. It codes for CASRDVHALEQYF.

The genes are TRBV5-1 and TRBJ2-1; possibly TRBD1 or TRBD2 for D (5 bases each). V was cut by 4 bases and J by 0 bases, with 14 bases left in between. The CDR3 is 16 residues long. In germline, CDR1 is SGHRS, CDR2 YFSETQ. The CDR3 here is CASSALEGSSYNEQFF. The CDR3 DNA reads as TGCGCCAGCAGCGCCCTAGAGGGGAGCTCCTACAATGAGCAGTTCTTC.

The chain employs TRBV25-1 and TRBJ2-4, with 9 positions matching TRBD1. The CDR3 length is 14 residues. The V and J ends lost 7 bases and 9 bases, in that order; junction bases with no gene match: 10. Germline V gene data show CDR1 as MGHDK and CDR2 as SYGVNS. The CDR3 protein is CASMGDRARGIQYF. The DNA for the CDR3 is TGTGCCAGCATGGGGGACAGGGCGCGGGGCATTCAGTACTTC.

The chain uses TRBV14 and TRBJ1-6; D remains unclear. Germline CDR1 SGHDN, CDR2 FVKESK. The CDR3 sequence is 17 residues long. V was cut by 1 base and J by 7 bases, with 17 bases left in between. The CDR3 region is CASSQGIPWALNSPLHF. The CDR3 nucleotides are TGTGCCAGCAGCCAAGGGATTCCGTGGGCCTTGAATTCACCCCTCCACTTT.

V usage is TRBV20-1 and J usage is TRBJ1-4, with TRBD1 matching 11 bases. Per germline, CDR1 DFQATT and CDR2 SNEGSKA (reference sequence). Trimming took 3 bases from V and 7 from J; bases not matched to a gene: 4. The CDR3 is made up of 14 amino acids. CDR3 coding DNA: TGCAGTGCTAGGTGGACAGGGGGCGTTGAAAAACTGTTTTTT. It codes for CSARWTGGVEKLFF.

CDR3 loop: CASNKRPGQGYTF. For the CDR3, the DNA is TGTGCCAGCAACAAGAGGCCAGGGCAAGGCTACACCTTC. This chain joins TRBV6-2 or TRBV6-3 and TRBJ1-2, with D possibly being TRBD1 (5 bases). The CDR3 loop spans 13 amino acids. The germline V gene has CDR1 MNHEY and CDR2 SVGEGT. V lost 7 bases and J lost 8, with 17 bases in between.

V gene TRBV14 combines with J gene TRBJ2-1; unclear D gene. Looked up from germline, CDR1 is SGHDN and CDR2 is FVKESK. V lost 0 bases and J lost 6, with 6 bases in between. CDR3 length equals 13 residues. The CDR3: CASSQDRVNEQFF. Written as DNA, the CDR3 is TGTGCCAGCAGCCAAGATCGCGTCAATGAGCAGTTCTTC.

The rearrangement links TRBV6-2 or TRBV6-3 to TRBJ1-1; 11 nucleotides match TRBD1. The V and J ends lost 5 bases and 1 base, in that order; junction bases with no gene match: 9. Germline CDR1 MNHEY, CDR2 SVGEGT. The CDR3 has 17 amino acids. In DNA form, the CDR3 reads TGTGCCAGCAGTCCTAAAGGACAGGGGGCCGGGAACACTGAAGCTTTCTTT. This gives the protein CASSPKGQGAGNTEAFF.

J is TRBJ1-5 and V is TRBV28; 8 bases map to TRBD1. V shed 9 bases, J shed 2 bases, and the junction held 3 bases outside the gene matches. The germline V gene encodes CDR1 MDHEN and CDR2 SYDVKM. The CDR3 has 13 amino acids. CDR3 residues: CASQGAGNQPQHF. For the CDR3, the DNA is TGTGCCAGTCAGGGGGCCGGCAATCAGCCCCAGCATTTT.

The genes are TRBV6-2 or TRBV6-3 and TRBJ2-7; 8 nucleotides line up with TRBD2. V lost 4 bases, J lost 0 bases, and 8 bases stayed unmatched. The CDR3 runs 16 residues. From germline, CDR1 is MNHEY and CDR2 SVGEGT. The CDR3 loop reads CASSSLAGVISYEQYV. The DNA of the CDR3 is TGTGCCAGCAGTTCCCTAGCGGGCGTTATCTCCTACGAGCAGTACGTC.

The chain uses TRBV30 and TRBJ2-6; D not resolved. Germline V gives CDR1 GTSNPN, CDR2 SVGIG (reference sequence). This CDR3 has 14 amino acids. Trimming removed 0 bases from V and 1 base from J, with 4 bases in between. The CDR3 sequence is CAWSVGSGANVLTF. The CDR3, as DNA: TGTGCCTGGAGTGTGGGTTCTGGGGCCAACGTCCTGACTTTC.

The chain uses TRBV19 and TRBJ1-5, with D possibly TRBD1 on 5 matching bases. Germline CDR1 reads LNHDA; CDR2 reads SQIVND (reference sequence). The V end lost 8 bases, the J end lost 3 bases, and 14 bases lay between the germline ends. The CDR3 runs to 14 residues. The DNA for the CDR3 is TGTGCCAGTCGAAACGACAGATCCAATCAGCCCCAGCATTTT. It encodes CASRNDRSNQPQHF.

The chain carries TRBV12-3 or TRBV12-4 and TRBJ2-6; tentatively, D is TRBD1 or TRBD2 (6 bases each). The CDR3 spans 16 residues. The germline V and J ends were trimmed by 6 bases and 4 bases, with 16 bases remaining between them. The CDR3 reads CASSPRRGSGANVLTF. The CDR3 DNA reads as TGTGCCAGCAGCCCTAGGAGGGGGTCGGGGGCCAACGTCCTGACTTTC.

The chain couples TRBV9 to TRBJ1-6, with D maybe TRBD1 (5 bases). This CDR3 has 15 amino acids. Per germline, CDR1 SGDLS and CDR2 YYNGEE. V lost 0 bases and J 8 bases, leaving 12 bases between the germline ends. CDR3 region: CASSVEMGGDSPLHF. The CDR3 nucleotides are TGTGCCAGCAGCGTAGAGATGGGGGGTGATTCACCCCTCCACTTT.

Concerning this clonotype: One junction end does not reproduce the germline sequence, and a read error may be involved. V usage is TRBV29-1 and J usage is TRBJ1-2, with a weak D call TRBD1 (5 bases). The CDR3 covers 11 residues. CDR1 and CDR2 from the germline V gene are SQVTM and ANQGSEA. DNA of the CDR3: TGCAGCGTTGTGGACACCTTCTCGTTCTACTTC. Its protein product is CSVVDTFSFYF. The full variable domain, its missing parts supplied by reference TRBV29-1 and TRBJ1-2, is SAVISQKPSRDICQRGTSLTIQCQVDSQVTMMFWYRQQPGQSLTLIATANQGSEATYESGFVIDKFPISRPNLTFSTLTVSNMSPEDSSIYLCSVVDTFSFYFGSGTRLTVV.

V gene TRBV30 combines with J gene TRBJ2-3; a possible D gene is TRBD1 (6 bases). V lost 1 base to trimming and J lost 5 bases, with 10 bases between them. CDR1 and CDR2 (germline): GTSNPN, SVGIG (reference sequence). The length of the CDR3 is 13 residues. The CDR3 loop reads CAWSATGQDTQYF. CDR3 bases: TGTGCCTGGAGTGCGACAGGTCAAGATACGCAGTATTTT. Full variable domain (remainder filled in from reference TRBV30 and TRBJ2-3): SQTIHQWPATLVQPVGSPLSLECTVEGTSNPNLYWYRQAAGRGLQLLFYSVGIGQISSEVPQNLSASRPQDRQFILSSKKLLLSDSGFYLCAWSATGQDTQYFGPGTRLTVL.

The genes are TRBV6-2 or TRBV6-3 and TRBJ2-6; D is possibly TRBD2 (5 bases). Germline-derived CDR1 and CDR2 are MNHEY and SVGEGT. Between the trimmed V and J ends, which lost 7 bases and 0 bases, there was a span of 22 bases. The CDR3 has 19 amino acids. The CDR3 is CASITGSASRNSGANVLTF. DNA for the CDR3: TGTGCCAGCATAACGGGATCTGCATCAAGAAACTCTGGGGCCAACGTCCTGACTTTC.

The V call is TRBV29-1, the J call TRBJ2-3; 7 bases align to TRBD1. The CDR3 totals 14 residues. With V trimmed by 6 bases and J by 4 bases, 10 bases remained unmatched. The germline gives CDR1 SQVTM, CDR2 ANQGSEA. The CDR3 sequence: CSVGARQGADTQYF. The CDR3 region has the DNA TGCAGCGTCGGAGCCCGCCAGGGGGCAGATACGCAGTATTTT.

The chain carries TRBV30 and TRBJ1-5; 10 nucleotides line up with TRBD1. This CDR3 has 17 amino acids. The junction had 14 bases not matched to a gene; V was cut back by 3 bases and J by 6 bases. Per germline, CDR1 GTSNPN and CDR2 SVGIG (reference sequence). For the CDR3, the DNA is TGTGCCTGGAGCGAACTCTCCGGGACAGGGGTAGCTCAGCCCCAGCATTTT. Amino acid sequence: CAWSELSGTGVAQPQHF. Full variable domain (missing parts from reference TRBV30 and TRBJ1-5): SQTIHQWPATLVQPVGSPLSLECTVEGTSNPNLYWYRQAAGRGLQLLFYSVGIGQISSEVPQNLSASRPQDRQFILSSKKLLLSDSGFYLCAWSELSGTGVAQPQHFGDGTRLSIL.

V usage is TRBV4-2 and J usage is TRBJ2-1; no firm D call. There are 14 residues in the CDR3. V was pared by 1 base and J by 4 bases, with 8 bases between. CDR1 and CDR2 (germline): LGHNA, YNFKEQ. The chain's CDR3 is CASSQVSEYNEQFF. The CDR3 nucleotides are TGTGCCAGCAGCCAAGTCAGTGAGTACAATGAGCAGTTCTTC.

The J gene is TRBJ2-5, the V gene TRBV30; 10 positions agree with TRBD2. J lost 5 bases, V lost 3 bases, and 6 bases had no gene match. CDR1 is GTSNPN and CDR2 is SVGIG in the germline V gene (reference sequence). CDR3 size: 14 residues. CDR3 amino acids: CAWRAAGGLETQYF. CDR3 sequence (DNA): TGTGCCTGGAGGGCAGCGGGAGGGCTGGAGACCCAGTACTTC.

The chain has TRBV5-4 and TRBJ1-2; tentatively, D is TRBD1 (5 bases). The CDR3 is 16 amino acids. Germline values: CDR1 SGHNT, CDR2 YYREEE (reference sequence). V dropped 0 bases and J dropped 2 bases, with 14 bases sitting between them. CDR3 amino acids: CASSLAMARENYGYTF. CDR3 nucleotides: TGTGCCAGCAGCTTGGCCATGGCCAGGGAGAACTATGGCTACACCTTC.

Only a few counts were recorded for this clonotype. The J gene is TRBJ2-5, the V gene TRBV18; D remains ambiguous. The CDR3 has 12 amino acids. Germline V CDR1 and CDR2: KGHSH, LQKENI. V was clipped by 6 bases and J by 5 bases, with 10 bases between them. The CDR3 bases are TGTGCCAGCTCCCCGGACCCGGAGACCCAGTACTTC. Residues: CASSPDPETQYF.

This clonotype was observed a single time. This rearrangement joins TRBV29-1 to TRBJ2-1; 12 bases map to TRBD2. Trimming took 4 bases from V and 12 from J; bases not matched to a gene: 4. CDR1 and CDR2 (germline): SQVTM, ANQGSEA. The CDR3 length is 12 residues. Written as DNA, the CDR3 is TGCAGCGTTGGACTAGCGGGGGTTGCGCAGTTCTTC. This codes for CSVGLAGVAQFF.

The chain is built from TRBV20-1 and TRBJ2-7; 7 nucleotides agree with TRBD1. J gave up 4 bases and V 2 bases, and 8 bases lay outside the gene matches. The CDR3 is made up of 14 amino acids. CDR1 is DFQATT, CDR2 SNEGSKA, per germline (reference sequence). CDR3: CSARRRDRHYEQYF. In DNA, the CDR3 is TGCAGTGCTAGACGAAGGGACAGACATTACGAGCAGTACTTC.